The rows below give T cell receptor beta chains drawn from one sample of a study of cytomegalovirus exposure and HLA in healthy donors. The repertoire was sequenced with immunoSEQ multiplex PCR; TCRdb's copy has only in-frame clones and lacks some. The sample carries about 130,000 clones, 75% recorded once. The sample taken for sequencing was PBMCs. The receptors were sampled from a woman in her fifties or sixties in good health and CMV-seronegative. Each CDR3 is given with its conserved first and last residue. D genes are given only for firm matches. Not every row has a clone size; where given, it reads once, few, many or a size class.

j_gene | v_gene | abundance | d_gene | CDR3nt | CDR3aa
TRBJ1-2 | TRBV5-6 | - | - | TGTGCCAGCAGCCAGGGCGGTGACGGCTACACCTTC | CASSQGGDGYTF
TRBJ2-7 | TRBV7-8 | - | - | TGTGCCAGCAGCTTAGTCAGGGGATCCAACGAGCAGTACTTC | CASSLVRGSNEQYF
TRBJ2-1 | TRBV19 | - | - | TGTGCCAGTAGTGGAGGGGTACGCTCCAATGAGCAGTTCTTC | CASSGGVRSNEQFF
TRBJ2-2 | TRBV29-1 | - | TRBD2 | TGCAGCGTTGAAGCGGGGGGCACCGGGGAGCTGTTTTTT | CSVEAGGTGELFF
TRBJ2-7 | TRBV29-1 | - | - | TGCAGCGTTGAAGATGGGGGCAGGGAACCCTACGAGCAGTACTTC | CSVEDGGREPYEQYF
TRBJ2-7 | TRBV7-2 | - | - | TGTGCCAGCAGCTTAGGACTACTCGACGAGCAGTACTTC | CASSLGLLDEQYF
TRBJ1-2 | TRBV6-5 | - | - | TGTGCCAGCAGCTGGAGGCCTCAGGTCGGCTACACCTTC | CASSWRPQVGYTF
TRBJ2-7 | TRBV11-2 | few | TRBD1 | TGTGCCAGCAGCAGCCCCGGGACAGAATACGAGCAGTACTTC | CASSSPGTEYEQYF
TRBJ2-7 | TRBV2 | - | - | TGTGCCAGCAGTGACGCTAGGGAGATTTTCTACGAGCAGTACTTC | CASSDAREIFYEQYF
TRBJ1-1 | TRBV5-4 | once | TRBD1 | TGTGCCAGCAGCTTACAGGGGAAGGGGAACATGAACACTGAAGCTTTCTTT | CASSLQGKGNMNTEAFF
TRBJ2-7 | TRBV7-9 | - | - | TGTGCCAGCAGCTCACGGTCGACTCAGAGGCCTTACGAGCAGTACTTC | CASSSRSTQRPYEQYF
TRBJ2-7 | TRBV13 | - | TRBD1 | TGTGCCAGCAGCTCCAGACCGGGACAGGGTTACGAGCAGTACTTC | CASSSRPGQGYEQYF
TRBJ1-5 | TRBV28 | - | - | TGTGCCAGCGCCTATGGGGCGGGCAATCAGCCCCAGCATTTT | CASAYGAGNQPQHF
TRBJ2-1 | TRBV4-2 | - | TRBD2 | TGTGCCAGCAGCCAAGTGGGGACTAGCGGGGCCTACAATGAGCAGTTCTTC | CASSQVGTSGAYNEQFF
TRBJ2-7 | TRBV2 | - | - | TGTGCCAGCAGTGAACGGCGGCCCTACGAGCAGTACTTC | CASSERRPYEQYF
TRBJ2-2 | TRBV14 | - | - | TGTGCCAGCAGTCACCGGGACTTGTTCACCGGGGAGCTGTTTTTT | CASSHRDLFTGELFF
TRBJ2-3 | TRBV29-1 | - | - | TGCAGCGTTGATAGCGACACAGATACGCAGTATTTT | CSVDSDTDTQYF
TRBJ1-1 | TRBV29-1 | - | - | TGCAGCACCCGACAGGATCTGAACACTGAAGCTTTCTTT | CSTRQDLNTEAFF
TRBJ2-1 | TRBV7-2 | - | TRBD2 | TGTGCCAGCAGCTTAGCTAGCGGGACTTACAATGAGCAGTTCTTC | CASSLASGTYNEQFF
TRBJ1-4 | TRBV28 | - | - | TGTGCCAGCAGCAATAATGAAAAACTGTTTTTT | CASSNNEKLFF
TRBJ2-1 | TRBV14 | - | TRBD2 | TGTGCCAGCAGCCAAGATCCCGGCGGGAGGCCCCCCGGGCAGTTCTTC | CASSQDPGGRPPGQFF
TRBJ2-5 | TRBV4-1 | - | TRBD1 | TGCGCCAGCAGCCAAGGCCCGGGACAGGGGAAAGAGACCCAGTACTTC | CASSQGPGQGKETQYF
TRBJ2-3 | TRBV9 | once | TRBD2 | TGTGCCAGCAGCGTCAGCGGGGCTGTCACAGATACGCAGTATTTT | CASSVSGAVTDTQYF
TRBJ1-1 | TRBV27 | - | - | TGTGCCAGCACCCTTCAAGGGGGGGTCCGGGGAAACATTGGGGGGAGGAAGACTGAAGCTTTCTTT | CASTLQGGVRGNIGGRKTEAFF
TRBJ2-5 | TRBV11-2 | - | - | TGTGCCAGCAGCTTGGGACTCAGCCAAGAGACCCAGTACTTC | CASSLGLSQETQYF
TRBJ2-7 | TRBV27 | - | - | TGTGCCAGCAGTCCGGACATCCCGCGATCCTACGAGCAGTACTTC | CASSPDIPRSYEQYF
TRBJ1-6 | TRBV11-3 | - | TRBD1 | TGTGCCAGCAGCTTAGATGGGACAGACAGTGCACCCCTCCACTTT | CASSLDGTDSAPLHF
TRBJ2-1 | TRBV11-3 | - | TRBD1 | TGTGCCAGCAGCTTAGATTCAGGGGGTATTTACAATGAGCAGTTCTTC | CASSLDSGGIYNEQFF
TRBJ2-7 | TRBV10-3 | - | TRBD1 | TGTGCCATCAGTCTGGGGACAGGGTTGCGCGAGCAGTACTTC | CAISLGTGLREQYF
TRBJ2-1 | TRBV7-2 | once | TRBD2 | TGTGCCAGCAGCTATAGCGGGAGGGCCCGGGGGACCTACAATGAGCAGTTCTTC | CASSYSGRARGTYNEQFF
TRBJ2-3 | TRBV6-6 | once | TRBD1 | TGTGCCAGCAGTCTGGGACAGGGCAGTATGGATACGCAGTATTTT | CASSLGQGSMDTQYF
TRBJ1-2 | TRBV7-2 | few | - | TGTGCCAGCAGCAAAGGGGCCGATTATGGCTACACCTTC | CASSKGADYGYTF
TRBJ2-1 | TRBV29-1 | - | - | TGCAGCGTTCGGGAGTACAGCTGGGTCAATGAGCAGTTCTTC | CSVREYSWVNEQFF
TRBJ1-2 | TRBV7-2 | few | - | TGTGCCAGCAGCTCCGCAGAAAACTATGGCTACACCTTC | CASSSAENYGYTF
TRBJ2-2 | TRBV4-1 | - | - | TGCGCCAGCAGCCAAGCTGGCGGAGGCCCGGTCGGGGAGCTGTTTTTT | CASSQAGGGPVGELFF
TRBJ2-5 | TRBV7-2 | - | - | TGTGCCAGCAGCTTACAGGTCCCAGGGGGGGAGACCCAGTACTTC | CASSLQVPGGETQYF
TRBJ2-7 | TRBV6-5 | once | TRBD1 | TGTGCCAGCAGTTCGCGGGACAGGGACGAGCAGTACTTC | CASSSRDRDEQYF
TRBJ2-7 | TRBV7-2 | few | TRBD2 | TGTGCCAGCAGCCCGGGACTATCGGGGCAGTACTTC | CASSPGLSGQYF
TRBJ2-7 | TRBV21-1 | - | - | TGTGCCAGCAGCAAAGAGAGGACAAATGGGGACGAGCAGTACTTC | CASSKERTNGDEQYF
TRBJ2-7 | TRBV2 | - | - | TGTGCCAGCAGTGAAGCCGCAAGCGGAGCCGACGAGCAGTACTTC | CASSEAASGADEQYF
TRBJ1-5 | TRBV19 | - | - | TGTGCCACGGGGGGAGGGGCAGTTCAGCCCCAGCATTTT | CATGGGAVQPQHF
TRBJ2-1 | TRBV7-9 | - | - | TGTGCCAGCAGCCGGACTACTACCAATGAGCAGTTCTTC | CASSRTTTNEQFF
TRBJ1-1 | TRBV28 | - | TRBD1 | TGTGCCAGCAGGCCGGGACAGGCAAACACTGAAGCTTTCTTT | CASRPGQANTEAFF
TRBJ2-2 | TRBV6-5 | few | TRBD2 | TGTGCCAGCAGTTGGACTAGCGGGAGCACCGGGGAGCTGTTTTTT | CASSWTSGSTGELFF
TRBJ2-7 | TRBV5-4 | - | TRBD2 | TGTGCCAGCAGCTTGGGCCTAGCGGCCTCCTACGAGCAGTACTTC | CASSLGLAASYEQYF
TRBJ1-2 | TRBV5-6 | - | - | TGTGCCAGCAGCTTGGCCGTGCAGGGCGTCTATGGCTACACCTTC | CASSLAVQGVYGYTF
TRBJ2-7 | TRBV10-3 | - | TRBD1 | TGTGCCATCAGTCTGGGGACAGGGTTGCGCGAGCAGTACTTC | CAISLGTGLREQYF
TRBJ2-5 | TRBV15 | - | - | TGTGCCACCAGCAGAGGACTGCAGCAAGAGACCCAGTACTTC | CATSRGLQQETQYF
TRBJ2-1 | TRBV7-8 | - | TRBD2 | TGTGCCAGCAGCTTAGGGCAGGGACTAGCGGATAGCTCCTACAATGAGCAGTTCTTC | CASSLGQGLADSSYNEQFF
TRBJ2-6 | TRBV5-1 | - | - | TGCGCCAGCAGCCCGACAGGCCTCCCTGGGGCCAACGTCCTGACTTTC | CASSPTGLPGANVLTF
TRBJ1-5 | TRBV19 | - | TRBD1 | TGTGCCAGTACTTCACAGGGGGCTCATCAGCCCCAGCATTTT | CASTSQGAHQPQHF
TRBJ2-1 | TRBV29-1 | - | TRBD2 | TGCAGCGTCGCGGGGGGGGGTAGCGGGATGAGGTTCTTC | CSVAGGGSGMRFF
TRBJ1-2 | TRBV29-1 | - | - | TGCAGCGTACCCCACAGGGATGGCTACACCTTC | CSVPHRDGYTF
TRBJ2-1 | TRBV6-1 | - | TRBD1 | TGTGCCAGCAGGACCGGGACAGACACCAATGAGCAGTTCTTC | CASRTGTDTNEQFF
TRBJ1-4 | TRBV19 | - | - | TGTGCCAGTAGTAAGCCTCCTCAGGGACTTAATGAAAAACTGTTTTTT | CASSKPPQGLNEKLFF
TRBJ2-3 | TRBV19 | - | - | TGTGCCAGTAGTATTGGAGCGGCTAGCACAGATACGCAGTATTTT | CASSIGAASTDTQYF
TRBJ2-3 | TRBV29-1 | once | TRBD2 | TGCAGCGTTGAAAGGACTAGCGGGTCACGCACAGATACGCAGTATTTT | CSVERTSGSRTDTQYF